This T cell receptor beta chain comes out of a study of human T cells and chemical hapten exposure. Stated time point: patch test 1, 2 weeks after DPC sensitization. Treatment: therapeutic diphenylcyclopropenone sensitization with weekly scalp DPC. V was clipped by 5 bases and J by 3 bases, with 14 bases between them. The CDR3 spans 14 residues. Study-wide points: There was alopecia in the donors, so their immune response may differ from that of healthy people.

One entry per CDR3 protein results from TCRdb running MiXCR on the RACE reads. The table lists roughly 82,000 distinct CDR3 sequences, 12% of them singletons. Of note for this clonotype: Its cognate antigen is unknown.

The rearrangement uses TRBV12-3 or TRBV12-4 and TRBJ2-7; D is unclear. The starting material was whole blood, obtained in connection with sensitization to the hapten diphenylcyclopropenone (DPC). This TCR derives from a woman aged 55-75 years with alopecia areata. Some clones in this sample may be carry-over from other donors' samples. CDR3 amino acids: CASSLSFYYYEQYF. The CDR3 DNA sequence: TGTGCCAGCAGTCTGTCCTTCTACTACTACGAGCAGTACTTC.